Listed below are T cell receptor beta chains from one sample, sequenced in a study of T cells in Graves' hyperthyroidism and ophthalmopathy. TCRdb re-called the multiplex PCR reads with MiXCR, one entry per CDR3 protein. The profile covers 200,000 or so distinct CDR3 sequences, with around 17% appearing a single time and roughly 55% taken by the ten largest. The sequenced sample consisted of blood. The receptors originated from a woman aged 45-65 years with Graves' hyperthyroidism. Both conserved end residues are part of each CDR3. D genes are given only for firm matches. For some rows the clone size is stated as once, few or many, or as a class when expanded; others skip it.

v_call: TRBV20-1; d_call: TRBD2; j_call: TRBJ2-5; clone_size: .; cdr3_nt: TGCAGTGCTTTACTAGCGGCTCAAGAGGCCCAGTACTTC; cdr3_aa: CSALLAAQEAQYF
v_call: TRBV12-3/TRBV12-4; d_call: .; j_call: TRBJ2-2; clone_size: many; cdr3_nt: TGTGCCAGCAATGAAAGGAACACCGGGGAGCTGTTTTTT; cdr3_aa: CASNERNTGELFF
v_call: TRBV5-6; d_call: .; j_call: TRBJ1-2; clone_size: many; cdr3_nt: TGTGCCAGCAGCTCGGAGGCTAACTATGGCTACACCTTC; cdr3_aa: CASSSEANYGYTF
v_call: TRBV6-1; d_call: TRBD2; j_call: TRBJ2-1; clone_size: .; cdr3_nt: TGTGCCAGCGGTCCTAGCGGGCTATACAATGAGCAGTTCTTC; cdr3_aa: CASGPSGLYNEQFF
v_call: TRBV7-2; d_call: .; j_call: TRBJ1-3; clone_size: many; cdr3_nt: TGTGCCAGCAGCTTAGACTGGGGCTCTGGAAACACCATATATTTT; cdr3_aa: CASSLDWGSGNTIYF
v_call: TRBV27; d_call: .; j_call: TRBJ2-1; clone_size: many; cdr3_nt: TGTGCCAGCAGTAAACAGGGACCGCTCAATGAGCAGTTCTTC; cdr3_aa: CASSKQGPLNEQFF
v_call: TRBV3-1; d_call: TRBD1; j_call: TRBJ2-7; clone_size: .; cdr3_nt: TGTGCCAGCAGCCCGACAGGGGGCTCCTACGAGCAGTACTTC; cdr3_aa: CASSPTGGSYEQYF
v_call: TRBV12-3/TRBV12-4; d_call: .; j_call: TRBJ2-7; clone_size: many; cdr3_nt: TGTGCCAGCAGGGCAACAGGGATCTCCTACGAGCAGTACTTC; cdr3_aa: CASRATGISYEQYF
v_call: TRBV2; d_call: TRBD1; j_call: TRBJ1-5; clone_size: few; cdr3_nt: TGTGCCAGCAGTTTAGGGACAGTTGGCCAGCCCCAGCATTTT; cdr3_aa: CASSLGTVGQPQHF
v_call: TRBV6-1; d_call: TRBD1; j_call: TRBJ1-1; clone_size: many; cdr3_nt: TGTGCCAGCAGTTTCAGGGGGGGAGAGACTGAAGCTTTCTTT; cdr3_aa: CASSFRGGETEAFF
v_call: TRBV12-3/TRBV12-4; d_call: TRBD1; j_call: TRBJ1-4; clone_size: few; cdr3_nt: TGTGCCAGCAGTCAACCCGGGACAGGACTCCTTAAACTGTTTTTT; cdr3_aa: CASSQPGTGLLKLFF
v_call: TRBV27; d_call: .; j_call: TRBJ1-2; clone_size: many; cdr3_nt: TGTGCCAGCAGCCGGAAGGGTTATGGCTACACCTTC; cdr3_aa: CASSRKGYGYTF
v_call: TRBV12-3/TRBV12-4; d_call: TRBD2; j_call: TRBJ2-5; clone_size: many; cdr3_nt: TGTGCCAGCAGTTTCGGGACTAGCGGAAACCAAGGGGAGACCCAGTACTTC; cdr3_aa: CASSFGTSGNQGETQYF
v_call: TRBV28; d_call: TRBD1; j_call: TRBJ1-5; clone_size: many; cdr3_nt: TGTGCCAGCAGTCCCTGGACAGGGAATCAGCCCCAGCATTTT; cdr3_aa: CASSPWTGNQPQHF
v_call: TRBV18; d_call: .; j_call: TRBJ2-7; clone_size: .; cdr3_nt: TGTGCCAGCTCACCACCGGGCAGGGGCGGGGAGCAGTACTTC; cdr3_aa: CASSPPGRGGEQYF
v_call: TRBV29-1; d_call: .; j_call: TRBJ1-1; clone_size: many; cdr3_nt: TGCAGCGTTCAAAATCTGAACACTGAAGCTTTCTTT; cdr3_aa: CSVQNLNTEAFF
v_call: TRBV6-2/TRBV6-3; d_call: .; j_call: TRBJ2-3; clone_size: .; cdr3_nt: TGTGCCAGCAGTTACTCGCAGAGCTCCACAGATACGCAGTATTTT; cdr3_aa: CASSYSQSSTDTQYF
v_call: TRBV29-1; d_call: .; j_call: TRBJ2-7; clone_size: .; cdr3_nt: TGCAGCGTTGATGGGCAGGGGATATACGAGCAGTACTTC; cdr3_aa: CSVDGQGIYEQYF
v_call: TRBV20-1; d_call: TRBD1; j_call: TRBJ1-1; clone_size: many; cdr3_nt: TGCAGTGCTAGAGGGGACACAGGGGGCACTGAAGCTTTCTTT; cdr3_aa: CSARGDTGGTEAFF
v_call: TRBV5-1; d_call: TRBD1; j_call: TRBJ2-7; clone_size: .; cdr3_nt: TGCGCCAGCAGCCCAACAGGGGCGCACGAGCAGTACTTC; cdr3_aa: CASSPTGAHEQYF
v_call: TRBV20-1; d_call: TRBD2; j_call: TRBJ2-1; clone_size: many; cdr3_nt: TGCAGTGCTAGATCGCCTGGCGGGGGGGCAGCCTTTGAGCAGTTCTTC; cdr3_aa: CSARSPGGGAAFEQFF
v_call: TRBV15; d_call: .; j_call: TRBJ2-7; clone_size: few; cdr3_nt: TGTGCCACCAGCATCGGAGGGGTCGAGCAGTACTTC; cdr3_aa: CATSIGGVEQYF
v_call: TRBV28; d_call: TRBD1; j_call: TRBJ1-4; clone_size: many; cdr3_nt: TGTGCCAGCAGTTTATTGCAGGGGGGAGAAGAAAAACTGTTTTTT; cdr3_aa: CASSLLQGGEEKLFF
v_call: TRBV2; d_call: TRBD1; j_call: TRBJ1-1; clone_size: many; cdr3_nt: TGTGCCAGCAGTGTGGGGCAGGGGGGCACTGAAGCTTTCTTT; cdr3_aa: CASSVGQGGTEAFF
v_call: TRBV4-2; d_call: .; j_call: TRBJ1-5; clone_size: few; cdr3_nt: TGTGCCAGCAGCCAAGCCCGCGGGGTCCGGCAGCCCCAGCATTTT; cdr3_aa: CASSQARGVRQPQHF
v_call: TRBV3-1; d_call: .; j_call: TRBJ1-1; clone_size: .; cdr3_nt: TGTGCCAGCAGCCAGAGGGAGTCGGGCACTGAAGCTTTCTTT; cdr3_aa: CASSQRESGTEAFF
v_call: TRBV5-1; d_call: TRBD2; j_call: TRBJ2-1; clone_size: many; cdr3_nt: TGCGCCAGCAGCTTGGTCCCTAGCGGGGGGAGCTCCTACAATGAGCAGTTCTTC; cdr3_aa: CASSLVPSGGSSYNEQFF
v_call: TRBV6-1; d_call: .; j_call: TRBJ1-1; clone_size: many; cdr3_nt: TGTGCCAGCAGAAACAGGGTGAACACTGAAGCTTTCTTT; cdr3_aa: CASRNRVNTEAFF
v_call: TRBV20-1; d_call: TRBD2; j_call: TRBJ2-1; clone_size: few; cdr3_nt: TGCAGTGCTAGAGCGGGACTAGCGGGCTTTTCGTCGTCCTACAATGAGCAGTTCTTC; cdr3_aa: CSARAGLAGFSSSYNEQFF
v_call: TRBV14; d_call: TRBD2; j_call: TRBJ2-7; clone_size: many; cdr3_nt: TGTGCCAGCAGCCAAGTTCTAGCGGGAGAACTCTTTTACGAGCAGTACTTC; cdr3_aa: CASSQVLAGELFYEQYF
v_call: TRBV7-9; d_call: TRBD1; j_call: TRBJ2-7; clone_size: few; cdr3_nt: TGTGCCAGCAGCTTAGACAAGGTGACAGGGGCCTACGAGCAGTACTTC; cdr3_aa: CASSLDKVTGAYEQYF
v_call: TRBV2; d_call: .; j_call: TRBJ2-5; clone_size: many; cdr3_nt: TGTGCCAGCAGTGAATACAAGCGTCTCCAAGAGACCCAGTACTTC; cdr3_aa: CASSEYKRLQETQYF
v_call: TRBV15; d_call: .; j_call: TRBJ1-1; clone_size: .; cdr3_nt: TGTGCCACCAGCAGAGAAGTCCGACTGAACACTGAAGCTTTCTTT; cdr3_aa: CATSREVRLNTEAFF
v_call: TRBV29-1; d_call: .; j_call: TRBJ2-4; clone_size: few; cdr3_nt: TGCAGCGTTGACCAAACAGGGTACGAAAACATTCAGTACTTC; cdr3_aa: CSVDQTGYENIQYF
v_call: TRBV7-9; d_call: .; j_call: TRBJ1-2; clone_size: few; cdr3_nt: TGTGCCAGCAGCCTACTTTGGACTAACTATGGCTACACCTTC; cdr3_aa: CASSLLWTNYGYTF
v_call: TRBV12-3/TRBV12-4; d_call: .; j_call: TRBJ2-5; clone_size: many; cdr3_nt: TGTGCCAGCAGTTGGAGGACAGAACAAGAGACCCAGTACTTC; cdr3_aa: CASSWRTEQETQYF
v_call: TRBV30; d_call: TRBD1; j_call: TRBJ1-1; clone_size: many; cdr3_nt: TGTGCCTGGACAGGGGGGAGGACTGAAGCTTTCTTT; cdr3_aa: CAWTGGRTEAFF
v_call: TRBV27; d_call: .; j_call: TRBJ1-1; clone_size: few; cdr3_nt: TGTGCCAGCAGTCCCGGGATCAATACCGGGTGGACTGAAGCTTTCTTT; cdr3_aa: CASSPGINTGWTEAFF
v_call: TRBV12-3/TRBV12-4; d_call: TRBD1; j_call: TRBJ2-1; clone_size: few; cdr3_nt: TGTGCCAGCAGTCTGGACAGGGGCGCCTACAATGAGCAGTTCTTC; cdr3_aa: CASSLDRGAYNEQFF
v_call: TRBV5-6; d_call: TRBD2; j_call: TRBJ2-1; clone_size: many; cdr3_nt: TGTGCCAGCAGCTTGGTGACTAGCGGGGGAGGGAATGAGCAGTTCTTC; cdr3_aa: CASSLVTSGGGNEQFF
v_call: TRBV12-3/TRBV12-4; d_call: .; j_call: TRBJ2-5; clone_size: few; cdr3_nt: TGTGCCAGCACCCCGGCGACACCAATGGGGACCCAGTACTTC; cdr3_aa: CASTPATPMGTQYF
v_call: TRBV5-8; d_call: .; j_call: TRBJ1-5; clone_size: .; cdr3_nt: TGTGCCAGCAGCCCGGTGGGGGGTGGGCAGCCCCAGCATTTT; cdr3_aa: CASSPVGGGQPQHF
v_call: TRBV6-7; d_call: .; j_call: TRBJ2-7; clone_size: once; cdr3_nt: TGTGCCAGGTCAAGGGCTCCCTCGACCTACGAGCAGTACTTC; cdr3_aa: CARSRAPSTYEQYF
v_call: TRBV7-9; d_call: .; j_call: TRBJ1-2; clone_size: many; cdr3_nt: TGTGCCAGCAGCTTAGATTGGGGACGAGGCTACACCTTC; cdr3_aa: CASSLDWGRGYTF
v_call: TRBV24-1; d_call: .; j_call: TRBJ2-2; clone_size: .; cdr3_nt: TGTGCCGTGGACGGAATGAACACCGGGGAGCTGTTTTTT; cdr3_aa: CAVDGMNTGELFF
v_call: TRBV9; d_call: .; j_call: TRBJ2-1; clone_size: many; cdr3_nt: TGTGCCAGCAGCTCCTCTAGCTACCGAGAGAATTACAATGAGCAGTTCTTC; cdr3_aa: CASSSSSYRENYNEQFF
v_call: TRBV7-8; d_call: TRBD1; j_call: TRBJ1-2; clone_size: few; cdr3_nt: TGTGCCAGCAGCAACCGGGACAGGGGCGAGTATGGCTACACCTTC; cdr3_aa: CASSNRDRGEYGYTF
v_call: TRBV7-9; d_call: TRBD1; j_call: TRBJ2-5; clone_size: .; cdr3_nt: TGTGTCAGCAGCTACAGGGGCGGAGAGACCCAGTACTTC; cdr3_aa: CVSSYRGGETQYF